Included here is one T cell receptor (beta chain) sequence, with context. This CDR3 is built from 15 residues. From germline, CDR1 is SGDLS and CDR2 YYNGEE. The data were taken from a study of CXCR3-negative and CXCR3-positive naive CD8 T cells. The study made its TRB cDNA libraries by 5' RACE, adding UMI labels. TCRdb processed the 5' RACE reads again and assigns one entry to each CDR3 protein, with no DNA. The listing records around 92,000 distinct CDR3 sequences. The sequencing input was naive CXCR3- CD8+ T cells from blood. Indicated subset: CD45RO-CCR7+CD27+CD95- naive CD8+ T cells lacking CXCR3 (TNR3-). This chain uses TRBV9 with TRBJ1-3; TCRdb designates TRBD1, a call that cannot be tested without DNA. The source is a human donor in good health. Some clones in this sample may be carry-over from other donors' samples. The CDR3 is CASSWQGVAGNTIYF. Drawing the rest from reference TRBV9 and TRBJ1-3, the complete variable domain is DSGVTQTPKHLITATGQRVTLRCSPRSGDLSVYWYQQSLDQGLQFLIQYYNGEERAKGNILERFSAQQFPDLHSELNLSSLELGDSALYFCASSWQGVAGNTIYFGEGSWLTVV.